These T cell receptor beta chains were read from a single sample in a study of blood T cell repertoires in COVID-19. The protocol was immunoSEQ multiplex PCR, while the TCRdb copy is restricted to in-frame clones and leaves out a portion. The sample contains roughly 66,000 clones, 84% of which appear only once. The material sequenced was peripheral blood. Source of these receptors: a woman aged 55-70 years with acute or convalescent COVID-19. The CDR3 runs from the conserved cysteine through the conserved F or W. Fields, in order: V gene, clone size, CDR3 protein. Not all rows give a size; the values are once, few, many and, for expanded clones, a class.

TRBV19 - CASSILGRVNTGELFF
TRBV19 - CASHPTMSVAAFF
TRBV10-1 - CASLQAVRHF
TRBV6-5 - CASRGAGEGSPLHF
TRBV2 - CASSVSGRGGHNEQFF
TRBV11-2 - CASSLLETQYF
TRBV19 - CASSIGNGGGYGYTF
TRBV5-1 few CASSFKRESGAFF
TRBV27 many CASSLSRQRAGQPQHF
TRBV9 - CASSATGGNQPQHF
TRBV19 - CASRPGGWDTEAFF